These 20 T cell receptor beta chains originate from one sample sequenced in a study of T cell responses to AZD1222 COVID-19 vaccine. The assay was immunoSEQ multiplex PCR, and TCRdb's table has in-frame clones only and misses some. Among over 100,000 clones listed, roughly nine tenths were seen once. Source: peripheral blood, taken on day 0 of AZD1222 vaccination. The source is an adult in good health.

V gene TRBV30 combines with J gene TRBJ1-1, with 9 bases identical to TRBD1. From germline, CDR1 is GTSNPN and CDR2 SVGIG (reference sequence). V lost 0 bases to trimming and J lost 2 bases; unmatched junction nucleotides: 1. This CDR3 comprises 14 residues. The CDR3 region is CAWSVQGANTEAFF. The CDR3 coding sequence is TGTGCCTGGAGTGTACAGGGGGCCAACACTGAAGCTTTCTTT.

J is TRBJ2-7 and V is TRBV30, with 10 bases aligning to TRBD1. V shed 1 base and J 0 bases; nucleotides not matched to a gene: 3. CDR1 is GTSNPN, CDR2 SVGIG, per germline (reference sequence). This CDR3 region has 15 residues. CDR3 residues: CAWSGGDRGSYEQYF. The DNA for the CDR3 is TGTGCCTGGAGTGGGGGGGACAGGGGCTCCTACGAGCAGTACTTC.

The J gene is TRBJ2-7, the V gene TRBV7-2, with no clear D. CDR3 length: 13 amino acids. V gave up 3 bases and J gave up 6 bases, with 12 bases separating them. From germline, CDR1 is SGHTA and CDR2 FQGNSA. The DNA of the CDR3 is TGTGCCAGCAGCTTTACCCGAACGAGCGAGCAGTACTTC. Translation gives CASSFTRTSEQYF. The full variable domain, rest sourced from reference TRBV7-2 and TRBJ2-7, is GAGVSQSPSNKVTEKGKDVELRCDPISGHTALYWYRQSLGQGLEFLIYFQGNSAPDKSGLPSDRFSAERTGGSVSTLTIQRTQQEDSAVYLCASSFTRTSEQYFGPGTRLTVT.

This chain joins TRBV6-4 and TRBJ1-2, with 9 bases fitting TRBD1. Germline V gene sequence: CDR1 MRHNA, CDR2 SNTAGT. V was pared by 3 bases and J by 3 bases, with 2 bases of the junction left unmatched. The CDR3 length is 14 residues. CDR3: CASSEQGADYGYTF. CDR3 nucleotides: TGTGCCAGCAGTGAACAGGGGGCGGACTATGGCTACACCTTC.

The chain joins TRBV5-1 to TRBJ1-2; D is possibly TRBD1 (5 bases). The V end lost 2 bases, the J end lost 5 bases, and 13 bases lay between the germline ends. CDR3 length: 14 amino acids. Per the germline V gene, CDR1 is SGHRS and CDR2 is YFSETQ. This CDR3 reads CASSLEGPGYGYTF. DNA of the CDR3: TGCGCCAGCAGCTTAGAGGGGCCGGGATATGGCTACACCTTC.

The V and J genes are TRBV7-3 and TRBJ1-1; D perhaps matches TRBD1 (6 bases). V lost 4 bases to trimming and J lost 11 bases, with 20 bases between them. The CDR3 runs to 14 residues. CDR1 and CDR2 (germline): SGHTA, FQGTGA. CDR3 amino acids: CASSSTGILSSAFF. As DNA, the CDR3 is TGTGCCAGCAGCTCCACAGGGATCCTATCGAGCGCTTTCTTT.

In its sample, this clone was seen once. This chain joins TRBV3-1 (or the pseudogene TRBV3-2) and TRBJ1-2; unclear D gene. The germline gives CDR1 LGHDT, CDR2 YNNKEL (reference sequence). This CDR3 region has 13 residues. V was cut by 6 bases and J by 1 base, with 9 bases left in between. CDR3 region: CASSQRDNYGYTF. CDR3 nucleotides: TGTGCCAGCAGTCAAAGAGATAACTATGGCTACACCTTC.

The chain has TRBV7-2 and TRBJ1-5; D not certain. CDR1 is SGHTA and CDR2 is FQGNSA in the germline V gene. CDR3 length: 15 amino acids. The V and J ends lost 5 bases and 1 base respectively, with 12 bases between them. The CDR3 protein is CASSDPGGSNQPQHF. For the CDR3, the DNA is TGTGCCAGCAGCGATCCAGGTGGGAGCAATCAGCCCCAGCATTTT.

The chain links TRBV9 to TRBJ2-1; weak D call: TRBD2 (5 bases). The CDR3 sequence is 16 residues long. V was trimmed by 3 bases and J by 8 bases, leaving 21 bases between them. CDR1 and CDR2 from the germline V gene are SGDLS and YYNGEE. The CDR3 reads CASSGHPGRGMYEQFF. The CDR3 DNA is TGTGCCAGCAGCGGACATCCGGGTAGAGGGATGTATGAGCAGTTCTTC.

This chain uses TRBV19 with TRBJ1-6; no clear D. Trimming took 3 bases from V and 8 from J, leaving 8 bases between them. This CDR3 is 13 amino acids long. Germline V gene data show CDR1 as LNHDA and CDR2 as SQIVND (reference sequence). CDR3 DNA sequence: TGTGCCAGTAGTATTGCCGTAGATTCACCCCTCCACTTT. Encoded protein: CASSIAVDSPLHF.

This clone was seen just once. The rearrangement uses TRBV29-1 and TRBJ2-6; D is undetermined. Germline V lookup: CDR1 SQVTM, CDR2 ANQGSEA. Trimming stripped 1 base from V and 5 bases from J, with 12 bases between. CDR3 length: 15 amino acids. The CDR3: CSVEVNGERANVLTF. CDR3 DNA: TGCAGCGTTGAAGTTAATGGGGAAAGGGCCAACGTCCTGACTTTC.

The chain uses TRBV7-8 and TRBJ2-1; 7 nucleotides match TRBD2. This CDR3 comprises 18 residues. From germline, CDR1 is SGHVS and CDR2 FQNEAQ. J lost 7 bases, V lost 2 bases, and 17 bases had no gene match. CDR3 region: CASSLTSPRDYPLNEQFF. CDR3 nucleotide sequence: TGTGCCAGCAGCTTAACATCCCCCCGGGACTACCCCTTGAATGAGCAGTTCTTC.

Worth noting for this clone: In this CDR3 the conserved last residue, phenylalanine or tryptophan, is missing, so a read error is likely. V gene TRBV12-3 or TRBV12-4 combines with J gene TRBJ1-2; TRBD1 is a possible D gene (6 bases). The V and J ends lost 10 bases and 0 bases respectively, with 12 bases between them. CDR3 length equals 13 residues. Here the CDR3 reads CATEGGTNYGYTS. The CDR3 nucleotides are TGTGCCACCGAGGGGGGGACTAACTATGGCTACACCTCC.

The chain employs TRBV6-6 and TRBJ2-1; TRBD1 matches at 7 bases. V dropped 6 bases and J dropped 3; count of bases not matched to a gene: 2. The CDR3 consists of 13 residues. CDR1 and CDR2 from the germline V gene are MNHNY and SVGAGI (reference sequence). The CDR3 spells CASSRDSYNEQFF. The DNA of the CDR3 is TGTGCCAGCAGCAGGGACAGCTACAATGAGCAGTTCTTC.

The V and J genes are TRBV28 and TRBJ1-2; the D is unclear. Germline values: CDR1 MDHEN, CDR2 SYDVKM. The CDR3 runs 12 residues. The V end was cut by 3 bases, the J end by 6 bases, with 8 bases between. The CDR3 bases are TGTGCCAGCAGTTTGAGGTTCGATGGCTACACCTTC. The encoded protein is CASSLRFDGYTF.

The rearrangement uses TRBV7-6 and TRBJ2-1; 9 nucleotides line up with TRBD2. V dropped 4 bases and J dropped 5; count of bases not matched to a gene: 9. CDR3 length: 16 amino acids. CDR1 is SGHVS, CDR2 FNYEAQ, per germline. The CDR3 sequence is CASSSLSGGLDNEQFF. The CDR3 region has the DNA TGTGCCAGCAGCTCTTTAAGCGGGGGGCTCGACAATGAGCAGTTCTTC. The whole variable domain, remainder taken from reference TRBV7-6 and TRBJ2-1, is GAGVSQSPRYKVTKRGQDVALRCDPISGHVSLYWYRQALGQGPEFLTYFNYEAQQDKSGLPNDRFSAERPEGSISTLTIQRTEQRDSAMYRCASSSLSGGLDNEQFFGPGTRLTVL.

The chain is built from TRBV5-6 and TRBJ1-2; D is undetermined. The CDR3 has 14 amino acids. From germline, CDR1 is SGHDT and CDR2 YYEEEE. V was shortened by 2 bases and J by 5 bases, with 13 bases between the two germline ends. CDR3 loop: CASSFRQRVYGYTF. The CDR3 DNA reads TGTGCCAGCAGCTTTCGTCAACGCGTTTATGGCTACACCTTC.

V gene TRBV28 combines with J gene TRBJ2-1; 10 bases are shared with TRBD1. The V and J ends lost 1 base and 2 bases, in that order; junction bases with no gene match: 2. Germline values: CDR1 MDHEN, CDR2 SYDVKM. The CDR3 runs to 16 residues. This CDR3 reads CASSLFGTGAYNEQFF. The CDR3 bases are TGTGCCAGCAGTTTATTTGGGACAGGGGCCTACAATGAGCAGTTCTTC. Full variable domain (remainder filled in from reference TRBV28 and TRBJ2-1): DVKVTQSSRYLVKRTGEKVFLECVQDMDHENMFWYRQDPGLGLRLIYFSYDVKMKEKGDIPEGYSVSREKKERFSLILESASTNQTSMYLCASSLFGTGAYNEQFFGPGTRLTVL.

The V and J genes are TRBV2 and TRBJ1-2; no reliable D call. Trimming took 7 bases from V and 8 from J, leaving 2 bases between them. The germline V gene has CDR1 SNHLY and CDR2 FYNNEI. This CDR3 is built from 8 residues. The CDR3 loop reads CASNGYTF. As DNA, the CDR3 is TGTGCCAGCAACGGCTACACCTTC.

This clone is a singleton in its sample. The CDR3 bases are TGTGCCAGCAGCAAAGGAAGGGCGCACGAGCAGTACTTC. Residues: CASSKGRAHEQYF. The chain carries TRBV21-1 and TRBJ2-7. TRBV21-1 is designated a pseudogene. This CDR3 contains 13 residues.